The 8 T cell receptor beta chains given below trace back to one sample, sequenced in a study of T-cell memory formation after mild COVID-19. TCRdb reanalysed the 5' RACE reads using MiXCR and keeps one entry per CDR3 protein. Of 30,000 to 35,000 distinct CDR3 sequences listed, roughly 21% are singletons. The sequenced material came from PBMCs or a T cell subset sorted from them (not recorded which). All receptors derive from an adult who had mild COVID-19 (a few samples of this study predate the infection). Cell type and time point are not known.

The chain has TRBV7-8 and TRBJ2-1; the D gene is possibly TRBD2 (5 bases). The CDR3 is made up of 13 amino acids. Deletions cut 5 bases from V and 5 bases from J, with 10 bases between. Per germline, CDR1 SGHVS and CDR2 FQNEAQ. The CDR3 DNA reads as TGTGCCAGCAGCCCGGACTCACACAATGAGCAGTTCTTC. Translated: CASSPDSHNEQFF.

This clonotype was counted at least ten times. The J gene is TRBJ2-3, the V gene TRBV18; TRBD2 is a possible D gene (6 bases). There are 13 residues in the CDR3. V lost 2 bases and J 3 bases, leaving 6 bases between the germline ends. Per the germline V gene, CDR1 is KGHSH and CDR2 is LQKENI. The DNA for the CDR3 is TGTGCCAGCTCACCAGGGGGGACAGATACGCAGTATTTT. The encoded protein is CASSPGGTDTQYF.

The rearrangement uses TRBV7-6 and TRBJ2-1; a possible D gene is TRBD2 (5 bases). Germline V lookup: CDR1 SGHVS, CDR2 FNYEAQ. V dropped 3 bases and J dropped 12 bases, with 15 bases sitting between them. The CDR3 has 13 residues. CDR3 region: CASSFISSEGQFF. CDR3 coding DNA: TGTGCCAGCAGCTTTATCTCCAGCGAGGGGCAGTTCTTC.

Only one count was recorded for this clonotype. Possible read error: a much larger clone is one base away. The V gene is TRBV24-1, the J gene TRBJ2-5, with 11 nucleotides matching TRBD1. Trimming cost V 4 bases and J 4 bases; bases outside gene matches: 7. The CDR3 length is 16 residues. Germline V lookup: CDR1 KGHDR, CDR2 SFDVKD. The CDR3 here is CATSDRGTGGSETQYF. For the CDR3, the DNA is TGTGCCACCAGTGACCGCGGGACAGGGGGATCAGAGACCCAGTACTTC.

This clonotype was seen ten or more times. The chain links TRBV3-1 to TRBJ2-2; a weak D match, TRBD1 (6 bases). Germline lookup yields CDR1 LGHDT and CDR2 YNNKEL (reference sequence). This CDR3 is built from 14 residues. The germline V and J ends were trimmed by 4 bases and 6 bases, with 12 bases remaining between them. This CDR3 reads CASSPFEGAGELFF. The DNA for the CDR3 is TGTGCCAGCAGCCCTTTTGAGGGGGCCGGGGAGCTGTTTTTT.

This clonotype was seen repeatedly, ten times or more. This chain joins TRBV7-9 and TRBJ2-1; 8 bases align to TRBD1. Unmatched junction bases numbered 19, after V lost 2 bases and J lost 7 bases. The CDR3 spans 19 residues. Germline CDR1 and CDR2: SEHNR and FQNEAQ (reference sequence). DNA of the CDR3: TGTGCCAGCAGCTTACCTCTTGTTGGGTCGTGGACAGGGAGGAATGAGCAGTTCTTC. Its protein product is CASSLPLVGSWTGRNEQFF.

This clonotype was seen at least ten times. The chain's CDR3 is CSARDYSRTSGVADTQYF. Here the CDR3 DNA reads TGCAGTGCTAGAGATTACTCCCGGACTAGCGGGGTAGCCGATACGCAGTATTTT. The chain is built from TRBV20-1 and TRBJ2-3, with 12 nucleotides matching TRBD2. The trim removed 0 bases at V and 6 bases at J, leaving 13 bases unmatched. From germline, CDR1 is DFQATT and CDR2 SNEGSKA (reference sequence). CDR3 length: 18 residues.

This clonotype has at least ten counts. V gene TRBV6-2 or TRBV6-3 combines with J gene TRBJ2-1; D not certain. V shed 6 bases and J shed 6 bases, with 15 bases lying between them. CDR3 length: 14 amino acids. Germline V gene data show CDR1 as MNHEY and CDR2 as SVGEGT. In DNA form, the CDR3 reads TGTGCCAGCAGACCCTTGGGCGGAGCCAATGAGCAGTTCTTC. It specifies CASRPLGGANEQFF.